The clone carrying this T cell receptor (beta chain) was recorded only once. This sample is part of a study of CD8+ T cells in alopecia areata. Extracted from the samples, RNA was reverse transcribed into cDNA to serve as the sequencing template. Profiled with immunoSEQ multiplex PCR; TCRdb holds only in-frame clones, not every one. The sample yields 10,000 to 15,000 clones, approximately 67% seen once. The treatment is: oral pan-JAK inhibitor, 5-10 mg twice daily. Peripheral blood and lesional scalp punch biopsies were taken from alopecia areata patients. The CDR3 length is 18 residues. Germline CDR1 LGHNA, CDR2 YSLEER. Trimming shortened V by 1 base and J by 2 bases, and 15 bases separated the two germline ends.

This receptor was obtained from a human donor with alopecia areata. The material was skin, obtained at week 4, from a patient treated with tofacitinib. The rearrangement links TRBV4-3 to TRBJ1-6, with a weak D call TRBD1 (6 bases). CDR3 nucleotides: TGCGCCAGCAGCCAAGTCTACAGGGAACTACCCTATAATTCACCCCTCCACTTT. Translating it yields CASSQVYRELPYNSPLHF.